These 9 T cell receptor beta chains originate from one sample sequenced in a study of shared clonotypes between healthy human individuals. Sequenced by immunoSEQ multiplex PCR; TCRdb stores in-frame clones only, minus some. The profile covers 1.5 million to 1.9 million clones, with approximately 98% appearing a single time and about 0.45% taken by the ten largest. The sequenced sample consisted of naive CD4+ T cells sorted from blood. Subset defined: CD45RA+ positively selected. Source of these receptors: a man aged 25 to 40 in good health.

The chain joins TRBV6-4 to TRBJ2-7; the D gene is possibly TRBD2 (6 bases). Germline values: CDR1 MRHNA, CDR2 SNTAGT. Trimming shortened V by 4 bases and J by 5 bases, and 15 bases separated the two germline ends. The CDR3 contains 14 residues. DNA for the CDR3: TGTGCCAGCAGTGCATCGTTCGGGAGCCACGAGCAGTACTTC. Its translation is CASSASFGSHEQYF.

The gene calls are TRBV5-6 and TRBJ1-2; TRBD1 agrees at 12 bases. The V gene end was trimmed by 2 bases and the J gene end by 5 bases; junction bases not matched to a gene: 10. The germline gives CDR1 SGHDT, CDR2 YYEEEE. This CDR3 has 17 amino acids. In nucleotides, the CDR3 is TGTGCCAGCAGCTTCCGGGACAGGGGGCGCCCTTGTTATGGCTACACCTTC. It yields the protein CASSFRDRGRPCYGYTF.

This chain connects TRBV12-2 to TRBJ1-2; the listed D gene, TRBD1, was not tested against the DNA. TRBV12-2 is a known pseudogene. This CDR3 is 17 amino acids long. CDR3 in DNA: TGTGCAAGTCGCCAAAGGCACTTCGTCAGGGGGCAACTTGGCTACACCTTC. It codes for CASRQRHFVRGQLGYTF.

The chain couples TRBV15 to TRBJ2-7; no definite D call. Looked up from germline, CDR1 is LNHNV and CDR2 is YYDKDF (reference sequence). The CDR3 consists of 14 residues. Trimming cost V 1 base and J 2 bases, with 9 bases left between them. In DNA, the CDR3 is TGTGCCACCAGCAGAGGGAGTAGAACCTACGAGCAGTACTTC. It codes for CATSRGSRTYEQYF. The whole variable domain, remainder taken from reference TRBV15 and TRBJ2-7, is DAMVIQNPRYQVTQFGKPVTLSCSQTLNHNVMYWYQQKSSQAPKLLFHYYDKDFNNEADTPDNFQSRRPNTSFCFLDIRSPGLGDTAMYLCATSRGSRTYEQYFGPGTRLTVT.

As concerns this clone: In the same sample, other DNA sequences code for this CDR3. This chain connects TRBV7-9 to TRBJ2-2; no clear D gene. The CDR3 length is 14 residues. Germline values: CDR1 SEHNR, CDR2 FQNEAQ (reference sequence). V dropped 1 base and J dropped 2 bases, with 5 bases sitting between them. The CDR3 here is CASSLGLNTGELFF. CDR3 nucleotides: TGTGCCAGCAGCTTAGGTTTAAACACCGGGGAGCTGTTTTTT.

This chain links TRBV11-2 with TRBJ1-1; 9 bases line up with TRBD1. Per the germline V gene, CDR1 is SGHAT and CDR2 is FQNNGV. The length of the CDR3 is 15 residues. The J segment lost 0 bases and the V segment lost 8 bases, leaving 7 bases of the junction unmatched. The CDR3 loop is CASRGQGSLNTEAFF. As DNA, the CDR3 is TGTGCCAGCCGGGGACAGGGAAGCTTGAACACTGAAGCTTTCTTT.

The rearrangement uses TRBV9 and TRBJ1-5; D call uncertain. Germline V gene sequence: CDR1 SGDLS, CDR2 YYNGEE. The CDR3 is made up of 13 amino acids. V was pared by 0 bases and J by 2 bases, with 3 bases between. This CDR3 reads CASSVAGNQPQHF. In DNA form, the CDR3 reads TGTGCCAGCAGCGTAGCGGGCAATCAGCCCCAGCATTTT.

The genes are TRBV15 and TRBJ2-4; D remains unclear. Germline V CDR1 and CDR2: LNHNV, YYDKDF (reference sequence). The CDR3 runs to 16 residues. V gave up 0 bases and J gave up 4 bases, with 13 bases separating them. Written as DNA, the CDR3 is TGTGCCACCAGCAGAGAGTTAAGTGTCCCTAAAAACATTCAGTACTTC. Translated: CATSRELSVPKNIQYF.

The CDR3: CASSHDPPDTQYF. The CDR3 nucleotides are TGCGCCAGCAGCCATGACCCCCCAGATACGCAGTATTTT. This chain connects TRBV4-1 to TRBJ2-3; D uncertain. V was cut by 3 bases and J by 4 bases, with 8 bases left in between. The CDR3 runs 13 residues. Germline CDR1 and CDR2: MGHRA and YSYEKL.